This TCR beta chain was observed in a study of T cell responses to AZD1222 COVID-19 vaccine. The count of this clone is one. Clones were sequenced by immunoSEQ multiplex PCR, and TCRdb holds only the in-frame ones, with some missing. The data contain some 130,000 clones, just over 90% of them singletons. The input for sequencing was peripheral blood, taken 28 days after the second AZD1222 dose. The TCR originated in an adult who received the AZD1222 COVID-19 vaccine.

Here the CDR3 reads CASSQDGGARAGYTF. CDR3 coding DNA: TGTGCCAGCAGCCAAGACGGTGGGGCCCGCGCCGGCTACACCTTC. The chain has TRBV14 and TRBJ1-2; D is possibly TRBD1 (5 bases). The CDR3 is made up of 15 amino acids. The V gene's germline CDR1 is SGHDN and CDR2 FVKESK. Trimming shortened V by 0 bases and J by 8 bases, and 16 bases separated the two germline ends.